The entry that follows covers one T cell receptor beta chain sequence. Antigen unknown. The data were obtained in a study of OX40 agonist ivuxolimab in advanced cancers. About the study: Dose-escalation subjects each had hepatocellular carcinoma, melanoma, renal cell or head and neck cancer. General study results and limits: Dosing at 0.1 to 3.0 mg/kg was accompanied by clonal expansion of CD4+ and CD8+ blood T cells by week 6. Some nonresponders also had low normalized T-cell clonal expansion.

Profiling relied on immunoSEQ multiplex PCR, and the TCRdb table lists in-frame clones only, not all of them. The sample carries under 15,000 clones, roughly nine tenths recorded once. In germline, CDR1 is MDHEN, CDR2 SYDVKM. Trimming took 6 bases from V and 2 from J; bases not matched to a gene: 8. The CDR3 contains 15 residues. This TCR was recovered from an adult with an advanced solid tumor such as melanoma, head and neck, liver or kidney cancer. Sample: CD4+ or CD8+ T cells sorted from blood, taken in a trial of the OX40 agonist ivuxolimab. The chain couples TRBV28 to TRBJ1-2; TRBD1 matches at 8 bases. CDR3 sequence (DNA): TGTGCCAGCAGCCTCGAGGACAGGGCGAACTATGGCTACACCTTC. Translated: CASSLEDRANYGYTF.